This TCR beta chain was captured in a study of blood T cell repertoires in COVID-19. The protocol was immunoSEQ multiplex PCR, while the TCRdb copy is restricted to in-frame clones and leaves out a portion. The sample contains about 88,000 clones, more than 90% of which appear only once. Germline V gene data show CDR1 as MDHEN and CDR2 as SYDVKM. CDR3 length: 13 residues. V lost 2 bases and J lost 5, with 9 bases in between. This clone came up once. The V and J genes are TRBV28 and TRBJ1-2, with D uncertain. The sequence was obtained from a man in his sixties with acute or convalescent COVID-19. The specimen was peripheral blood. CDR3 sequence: CASSLGPGYGYTF. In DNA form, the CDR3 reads TGTGCCAGCAGTTTAGGGCCAGGATATGGCTACACCTTC.